This T cell receptor (beta chain) was recovered during a study of regulatory T cells in long-lasting Graves disease. Looking at the study overall: A definition of persistent Graves' disease required over 5 years of antithyroid drugs plus positive TSH receptor antibodies. Study-level results: When disease was persistent, TRBV28, TRBJ1-2 and TRBJ2-5 were the favored segments. Analysis covered peripheral blood alone, not thyroid tissue. For persistent Graves' patients, TCR diversity was lower than for newly diagnosed ones.

Sample time point: persistent/refractory GD, antithyroid drugs over 5 years with positive TRAb. Making the TCR library involved RNA that had been extracted from PBMCs. Arm-PCR with iRepertoire HTBI primers amplified the CDR3 regions for these TCR beta libraries. Via MiXCR, TCRdb re-called the multiplex PCR reads, giving one row per CDR3 protein. Here the sample spans a few hundred thousand distinct CDR3 sequences, roughly a fifth being singletons. The germline gives CDR1 SEHNR, CDR2 FQNEAQ (reference sequence). Trimming took 4 bases from V and 5 from J; bases not matched to a gene: 7. CDR3 length: 14 residues. At least ten counts were recorded for this clonotype. Antigen unknown.

This clonotype was obtained from a female donor with Graves disease. Here the sequenced sample was peripheral blood mononuclear cells (PBMCs), taken when the disease was refractory, from a patient treated with antithyroid drugs. This chain uses TRBV7-9 with TRBJ2-5, with TRBD1 matching over 7 bases. CDR3 protein: CASSSAGTAETQYF. In nucleotides, the CDR3 is TGTGCCAGCAGCTCCGCCGGGACAGCTGAGACCCAGTACTTC.